This TCR delta chain was documented in a study of gamma-delta T cells after stem cell transplantation. TCRdb repeated clone calling on the RT-PCR reads with CATT. Of under 700 delta-chain clones in the sample, approximately 59% were seen once. In regard to this clone: Germline and junction disagree at one end, which may indicate a read error.

The receptor was derived from a human donor. It is not recorded whose cells these are; they may come from a transplant donor. Sequencing was performed on gamma-delta T cells.

CDR3 DNA: TGTGCCTGTGGCACCGCTGGGGGAACGAGCTCCTGGGACACCCGACAGATGTTTTTC. Amino acid sequence: CACGTAGGTSSWDTRQMFF. This rearrangement joins TRDV2 to TRDJ3; 8 bases match TRDD3. This CDR3 region has 19 residues. CDR1 and CDR2 (germline): GEAIGNYY, EKD.